These 10 T cell receptor gamma chains were all obtained from the same sample, sequenced in a study of gamma delta lymphoproliferative disorders and STAT genes. The receptor sequences were amplified from genomic DNA of peripheral blood mononuclear cells. With CATT, TCRdb re-called clones from the multiplex PCR reads. The data contain some 2,300 gamma-chain clones, over 9% of them singletons. The source material was blood. These receptors came from a human donor in good health.

Judged by abundance, this clone is medium-sized (0.01 to 0.1%). This sample includes further DNA sequences coding for the same CDR3. This sequence joins TRGV10 and TRGJ1 or TRGJ2. The J gene, missing from TCRdb, was assigned here through DNA to germline matching. TRGV10 has ORF status, its function being uncertain. The V segment lost 8 bases and the J segment 3 bases; nucleotides outside the gene matches: 5. The CDR3 totals 12 residues. The CDR3 region has the DNA TGTGCTGCGTGGGATTTTTATTATAAGAAACTCTTT. It specifies CAAWDFYYKKLF.

In its sample, this clone ranks as large. In DNA form, the CDR3 reads TGTGCCACCTGGGACGGTAGTGATTGGATCAAGACGTTT. This encodes CATWDGSDWIKTF. The J gene is TRGJP2, the V gene TRGV2. The J gene comes from matching the DNA to germline here; TCRdb lacks it. Germline CDR1 EGSNGY, CDR2 YDSYNSKV. CDR3 length equals 13 residues. With V trimmed by 1 base and J by 4 bases, 0 bases remained unmatched.

By frequency in the sample, this clone is medium-sized. CDR3 protein: CAAWDLLRRWFKIF. CDR3 coding DNA: TGTGCTGCGTGGGATCTCCTTCGGCGTTGGTTCAAGATATTT. The chain uses TRGV10 and TRGJP1. TCRdb offers no J gene call, so here the DNA was matched to germline to obtain one. TRGV10 is labeled an ORF, and its function is uncertain. V shed 8 bases, J shed 9 bases, and the junction held 13 bases outside the gene matches. The CDR3 runs 14 residues.

This clone qualifies as medium-sized. Other nucleotide sequences in the sample specify the same CDR3. The chain employs TRGV5 and TRGJ1 or TRGJ2. The J gene is absent in TCRdb and was assigned here via DNA matching to germline. CDR1 is VINAFY and CDR2 is YDVSNSKD in the germline V gene. The CDR3 consists of 11 residues. The V and J ends lost 0 bases and 9 bases, in that order; junction bases with no gene match: 2. CDR3 sequence: CATWDRLKKLF. The CDR3 DNA sequence: TGTGCCACCTGGGACAGGCTTAAGAAACTCTTT.

By proportion, this clone is medium-sized. The CDR3 sequence: CATWDGEKLF. CDR3 nucleotide sequence: TGTGCCACCTGGGACGGGGAGAAACTCTTT. The rearrangement uses TRGV2 and TRGJ1 or TRGJ2. The J gene, left out of TCRdb, was set here by checking the DNA against germline. Germline V CDR1 and CDR2: EGSNGY, YDSYNSKV. V lost 0 bases and J lost 11; bases outside the gene matches: 1. The CDR3 totals 10 residues.

This clone counts as medium-sized. V gene TRGV2 combines with J gene TRGJ1 or TRGJ2. No J gene is reported in TCRdb; it was inferred here by comparing the DNA with germline. Trimming at V came to 3 bases and at J to 12 bases, leaving 8 bases not matched to a gene. Germline CDR1 is EGSNGY and CDR2 is YDSYNSKV. The CDR3 is 11 residues long. The CDR3 is CATWDPGGKLF. In nucleotides, the CDR3 is TGTGCCACCTGGGACCCTGGAGGGAAACTCTTT.

This clone is deemed medium-sized (0.01 to 0.1%). The V gene is TRGV9, the J gene TRGJP. Matching the DNA to germline supplied the J gene, which TCRdb does not give. V shed 0 bases, J shed 11 bases, and the junction held 13 bases outside the gene matches. The V gene's germline CDR1 is GITISATS and CDR2 ISYDGTV (reference sequence). The CDR3 runs 18 residues. In DNA, the CDR3 is TGTGCCTTGTGGGAGGTGCCTCCCGGGGGAGTGGGCAAAAAAATCAAGGTATTT. Its translation is CALWEVPPGGVGKKIKVF.

The chain has TRGV4 and TRGJ1 or TRGJ2. No J gene is reported in TCRdb; it was inferred here by comparing the DNA with germline. This CDR3 contains 13 residues. V shed 1 base, J shed 7 bases, and the junction held 7 bases outside the gene matches. CDR1 is EGSTGY and CDR2 is YDSYTSSV in the germline V gene. The CDR3 nucleotides are TGTGCCACCTGGGATGGAGCGCGGTATAAGAAACTCTTT. It yields the protein CATWDGARYKKLF.

By share of the sample, this clone is medium-sized. V and J are TRGV10 and TRGJ1 or TRGJ2. Because TCRdb records no J gene, it was assigned here through a match of the DNA to germline. TRGV10 is an ORF, with its function uncertain. This CDR3 has 12 amino acids. Trimming at V came to 8 bases and at J to 10 bases, leaving 12 bases not matched to a gene. CDR3 bases: TGTGCTGCGTGGGATTTAAGTTGGAAGAAACTCTTT. As protein: CAAWDLSWKKLF.

This clone is deemed medium-sized. The chain carries TRGV4 and TRGJ1 or TRGJ2. TCRdb is silent on the J gene; assignment here came from matching the DNA to germline. The CDR3 sequence is 13 residues long. V lost 1 base to trimming and J lost 12 bases; unmatched junction nucleotides: 12. Per the germline V gene, CDR1 is EGSTGY and CDR2 is YDSYTSSV. As DNA, the CDR3 is TGTGCCACCTGGGATGGTCCCCGGAGGGGGAAACTCTTT. Translating it yields CATWDGPRRGKLF.